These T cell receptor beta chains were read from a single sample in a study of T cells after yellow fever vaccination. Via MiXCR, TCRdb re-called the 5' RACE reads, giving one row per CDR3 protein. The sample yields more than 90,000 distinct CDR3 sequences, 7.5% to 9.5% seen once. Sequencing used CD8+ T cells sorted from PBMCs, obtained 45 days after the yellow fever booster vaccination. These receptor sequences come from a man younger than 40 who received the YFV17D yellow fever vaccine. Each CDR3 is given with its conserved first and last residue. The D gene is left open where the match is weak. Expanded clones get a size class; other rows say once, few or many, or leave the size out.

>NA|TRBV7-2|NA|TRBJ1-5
CASSLAWGIGNQPQHF
TGTGCCAGCAGCTTAGCGTGGGGGATAGGCAATCAGCCCCAGCATTTT
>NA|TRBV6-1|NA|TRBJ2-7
CASSPVTGTSEQYF
TGTGCCAGCAGTCCCGTGACAGGTACTAGCGAGCAGTACTTC
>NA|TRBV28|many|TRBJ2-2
CASVRAAELFF
TGTGCCAGCGTAAGGGCGGCGGAGCTGTTTTTT
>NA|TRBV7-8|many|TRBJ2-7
CASSLATSGEQYF
TGTGCCAGCAGCTTGGCGACTTCAGGCGAGCAGTACTTC
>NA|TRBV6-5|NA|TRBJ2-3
CASSYYPGADTQYF
TGTGCCAGCAGTTACTATCCCGGGGCAGATACGCAGTATTTT
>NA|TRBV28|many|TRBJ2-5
CASSLQGPETQYF
TGTGCCAGCAGTTTACAGGGGCCCGAGACCCAGTACTTC
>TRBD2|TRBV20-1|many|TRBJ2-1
CSARDQAGVYNEQFF
TGCAGTGCTAGAGATCAGGCGGGAGTATACAATGAGCAGTTCTTC
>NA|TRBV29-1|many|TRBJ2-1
CSVELREDEQFF
TGCAGCGTTGAGTTAAGAGAGGATGAGCAGTTCTTC
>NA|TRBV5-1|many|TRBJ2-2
CASSLEEDKFVARPGELFF
TGCGCCAGCAGCTTGGAGGAGGACAAGTTCGTAGCTCGGCCCGGGGAGCTGTTTTTT
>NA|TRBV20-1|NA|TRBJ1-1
CSAMDILVMNTEAFF
TGCAGTGCTATGGATATCTTAGTTATGAACACTGAAGCTTTCTTT
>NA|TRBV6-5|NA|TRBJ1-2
CASSYSRNYGYTF
TGTGCCAGCAGTTACAGTAGGAACTATGGCTACACCTTC
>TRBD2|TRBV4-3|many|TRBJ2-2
CASSPSLIAGVSTGELFF
TGCGCCAGCAGCCCAAGTCTGATAGCGGGAGTGAGCACCGGGGAGCTGTTTTTT
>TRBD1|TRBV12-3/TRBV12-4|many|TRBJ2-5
CASSTGGETQYF
TGTGCCAGCAGCACAGGGGGAGAGACCCAGTACTTC
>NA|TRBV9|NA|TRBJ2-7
CASSPGGAGRAEQYF
TGTGCCAGCAGCCCCGGGGGCGCGGGACGGGCCGAGCAGTACTTC
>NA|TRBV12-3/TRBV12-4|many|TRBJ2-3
CASTLTGSTDTQYF
TGTGCCAGCACCCTGACGGGAAGCACAGATACGCAGTATTTT
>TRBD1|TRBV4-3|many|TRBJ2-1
CASSLRQGGNEQFF
TGCGCCAGCAGCCTTAGACAGGGTGGAAATGAGCAGTTCTTC
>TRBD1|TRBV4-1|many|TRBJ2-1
CASSQGTGPNEQFF
TGCGCCAGCAGCCAAGGGACAGGGCCCAATGAGCAGTTCTTC
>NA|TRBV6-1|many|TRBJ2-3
CASSEWLNTDTQYF
TGTGCCAGCAGTGAATGGTTAAACACAGATACGCAGTATTTT
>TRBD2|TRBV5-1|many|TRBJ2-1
CASRLAASGTNEQFF
TGCGCCAGCAGACTGGCGGCTAGCGGGACGAATGAGCAGTTCTTC
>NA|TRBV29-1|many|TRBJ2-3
CSVEGGDTDTQYF
TGCAGCGTTGAAGGCGGAGACACAGATACGCAGTATTTT
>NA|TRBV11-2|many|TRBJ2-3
CASSADTSRDTQYF
TGTGCCAGCAGCGCCGATACTAGCAGAGATACGCAGTATTTT
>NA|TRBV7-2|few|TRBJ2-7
CASSLVVGGYEQYF
TGTGCCAGCAGCTTAGTGGTGGGTGGCTACGAGCAGTACTTC
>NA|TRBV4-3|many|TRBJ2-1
CASSQDWTRSYNEQFF
TGCGCCAGCAGCCAAGATTGGACCCGATCCTACAATGAGCAGTTCTTC
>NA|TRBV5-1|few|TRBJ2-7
CASSLGAAYEQYF
TGCGCCAGCAGCTTGGGGGCAGCCTACGAGCAGTACTTC
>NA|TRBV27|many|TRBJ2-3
CASSLIQPPDTQYF
TGTGCCAGCAGTTTAATCCAGCCGCCAGATACGCAGTATTTT
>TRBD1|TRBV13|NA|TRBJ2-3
CASSSQKGTVLADTQYF
TGTGCCAGCAGCAGCCAGAAGGGGACAGTCCTCGCAGATACGCAGTATTTT
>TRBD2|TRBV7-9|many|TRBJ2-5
CASSLTIRRREGRGETQYF
TGTGCCAGCAGCTTAACTATTCGTCGGCGGGAGGGCCGAGGAGAGACCCAGTACTTC
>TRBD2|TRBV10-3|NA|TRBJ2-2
CAISDSSGVTGELFF
TGTGCCATCAGTGATTCTAGCGGGGTCACCGGGGAGCTGTTTTTT
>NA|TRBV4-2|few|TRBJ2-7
CASSQAGARSGEQYF
TGTGCCAGCAGCCAAGCGGGGGCCAGGTCTGGCGAGCAGTACTTC
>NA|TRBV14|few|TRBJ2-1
CASGIFHNEQFF
TGTGCCTCAGGAATCTTCCACAATGAGCAGTTCTTC
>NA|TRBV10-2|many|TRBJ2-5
CASSEGPNIKETQYF
TGCGCCAGCAGTGAAGGGCCGAATATAAAAGAGACCCAGTACTTC
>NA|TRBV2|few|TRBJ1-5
CASSRAGAAYSNQPQHF
TGTGCCAGCAGTAGGGCAGGGGCCGCGTATAGCAATCAGCCCCAGCATTTT
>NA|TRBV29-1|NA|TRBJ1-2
CSVVETDYGYTF
TGCAGCGTTGTGGAGACAGACTATGGCTACACCTTC
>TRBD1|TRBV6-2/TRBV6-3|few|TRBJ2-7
CASRDGTGSSYEQYF
TGTGCCAGCAGGGACGGGACAGGGAGCTCCTACGAGCAGTACTTC
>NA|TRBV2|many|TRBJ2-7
CASSERDRPGYEQYF
TGTGCCAGCAGTGAGCGTGATCGACCAGGCTACGAGCAGTACTTC
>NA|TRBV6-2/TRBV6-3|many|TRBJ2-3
CASSYPPNLGPRDTQYF
TGTGCCAGCAGTTACCCGCCTAATCTAGGGCCCAGGGATACGCAGTATTTT
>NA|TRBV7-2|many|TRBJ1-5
CASSSDYYSNQPQHF
TGTGCCAGCAGCTCGGACTATTATAGCAATCAGCCCCAGCATTTT
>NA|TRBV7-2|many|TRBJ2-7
CASSLGGTPPYEQYF
TGTGCCAGCAGCTTAGGAGGGACACCACCCTACGAGCAGTACTTC
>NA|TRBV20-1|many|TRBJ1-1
CSARDREGRNTEAFF
TGCAGTGCTAGAGATAGGGAGGGTAGGAACACTGAAGCTTTCTTT
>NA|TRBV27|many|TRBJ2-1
CASSSSLGYNEQFF
TGTGCCAGCAGTAGTTCCTTAGGGTACAATGAGCAGTTCTTC
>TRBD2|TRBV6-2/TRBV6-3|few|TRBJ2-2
CASSYPRLAGAPNTGELFF
TGTGCCAGCAGTTACCCTAGACTAGCGGGGGCACCGAACACCGGGGAGCTGTTTTTT
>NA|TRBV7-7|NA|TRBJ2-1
CASSLSTGARNEQFF
TGTGCCAGCAGCTTAAGCACGGGAGCTCGAAATGAGCAGTTCTTC
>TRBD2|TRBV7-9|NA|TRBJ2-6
CASRAGAGSNVLTF
TGTGCCAGCAGGGCGGGAGCCGGGTCCAACGTCCTGACTTTC
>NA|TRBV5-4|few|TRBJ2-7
CASSLWEAGYEQYF
TGTGCCAGCAGCTTGTGGGAAGCGGGCTACGAGCAGTACTTC
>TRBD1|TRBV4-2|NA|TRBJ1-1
CASSHRTGANTEAFF
TGTGCCAGCAGCCATAGGACAGGGGCGAACACTGAAGCTTTCTTT
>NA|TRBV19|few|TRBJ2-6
CASSPFVLSGANVLTF
TGTGCCAGTAGCCCTTTCGTCTTATCTGGGGCCAACGTCCTGACTTTC
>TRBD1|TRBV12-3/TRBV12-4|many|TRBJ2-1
CASSPFPLDRVSYNEQFF
TGTGCCAGCAGTCCATTCCCCCTAGACAGGGTCTCCTACAATGAGCAGTTCTTC
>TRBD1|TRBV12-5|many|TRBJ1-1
CASGFGTANTEAFF
TGTGCTAGTGGTTTTGGGACAGCTAACACTGAAGCTTTCTTT
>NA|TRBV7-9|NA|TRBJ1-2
CASSEGGGYTF
TGTGCCAGCAGCGAGGGGGGTGGCTACACCTTC
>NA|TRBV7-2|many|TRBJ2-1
CASSLSSIAGYEQFF
TGTGCCAGCAGCTTATCTTCCATAGCAGGCTATGAGCAGTTCTTC